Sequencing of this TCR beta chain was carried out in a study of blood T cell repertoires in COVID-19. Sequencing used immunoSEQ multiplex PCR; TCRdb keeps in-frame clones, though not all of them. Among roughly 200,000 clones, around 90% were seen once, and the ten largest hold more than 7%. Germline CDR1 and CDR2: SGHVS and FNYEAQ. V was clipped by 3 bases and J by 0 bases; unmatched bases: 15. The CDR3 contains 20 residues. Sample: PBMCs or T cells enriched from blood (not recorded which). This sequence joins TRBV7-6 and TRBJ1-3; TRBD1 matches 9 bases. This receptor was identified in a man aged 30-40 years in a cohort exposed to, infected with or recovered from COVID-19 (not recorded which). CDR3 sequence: CASSLDPPRDRAFSGNTIYF. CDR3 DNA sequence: TGTGCCAGCAGCTTGGACCCGCCCCGGGACAGGGCATTCTCTGGAAACACCATATATTTT.